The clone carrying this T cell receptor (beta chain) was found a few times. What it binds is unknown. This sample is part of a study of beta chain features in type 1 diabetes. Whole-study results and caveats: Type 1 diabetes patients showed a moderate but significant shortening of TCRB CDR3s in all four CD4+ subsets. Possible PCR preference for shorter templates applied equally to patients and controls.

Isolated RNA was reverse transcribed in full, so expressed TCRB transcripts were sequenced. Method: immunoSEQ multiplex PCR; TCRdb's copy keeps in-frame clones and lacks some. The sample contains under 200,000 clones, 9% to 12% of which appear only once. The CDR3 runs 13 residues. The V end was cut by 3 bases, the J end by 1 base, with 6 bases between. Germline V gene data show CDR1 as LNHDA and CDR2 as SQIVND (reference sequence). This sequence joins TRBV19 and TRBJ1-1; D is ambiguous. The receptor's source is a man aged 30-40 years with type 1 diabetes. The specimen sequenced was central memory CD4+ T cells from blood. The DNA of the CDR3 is TGTGCCAGTAGTATCGCCAGGAACACTGAAGCTTTCTTT. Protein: CASSIARNTEAFF.